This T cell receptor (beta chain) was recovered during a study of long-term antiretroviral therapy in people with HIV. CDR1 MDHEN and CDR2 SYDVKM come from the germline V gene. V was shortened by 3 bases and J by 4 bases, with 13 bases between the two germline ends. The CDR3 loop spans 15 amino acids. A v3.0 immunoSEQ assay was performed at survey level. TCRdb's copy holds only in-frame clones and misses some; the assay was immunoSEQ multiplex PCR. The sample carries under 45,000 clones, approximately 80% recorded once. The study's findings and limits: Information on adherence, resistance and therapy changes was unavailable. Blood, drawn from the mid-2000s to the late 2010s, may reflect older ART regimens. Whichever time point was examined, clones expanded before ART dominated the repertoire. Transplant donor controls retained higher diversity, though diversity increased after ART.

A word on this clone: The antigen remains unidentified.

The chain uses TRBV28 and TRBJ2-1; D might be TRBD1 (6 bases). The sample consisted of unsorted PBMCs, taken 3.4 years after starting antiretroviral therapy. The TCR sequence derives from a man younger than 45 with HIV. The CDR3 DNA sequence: TGTGCCAGCAGTTTCTCCCCGAGGGGGTACAATGAGCAGTTCTTC. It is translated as CASSFSPRGYNEQFF.